This T cell receptor beta chain was recovered during a study of T cell responses to AZD1222 COVID-19 vaccine (dated by TCRdb to the early 2020s). Regarding the study in general: A total of 233 trial participants underwent TCR sequencing, of whom around 200 received two doses of AZD1222 and about 25 received two doses of the MenACWY control vaccine. Trial participants were enrolled by age into subgroups of 18-55, 56-69 and 70-plus years, and around 140, 26 and 57 TCR-sequenced participants, respectively, were included in these subgroups. On the study overall, not on this receptor specifically: Because no day 14 peak-response samples were available, repertoires were characterized only after the peak T cell response. After two AZD1222 doses, spike-specific TCR breadth and depth were significantly higher than at day 0 and than in MenACWY recipients. Participants were mostly white British and included more females than males, and it was suggested by the authors that clonal diversity may have been underestimated. The 56-69-year group was small, and its depth increase did not reach significance, likely because of low power. Reportedly, almost half of the unique spike-specific TCRs recognized epitopes lying outside the regions that are mutated in the B.1.351 and B.1.1.7 variants. The whole spike protein was spanned by vaccine-associated CD4 TCRs, and dominant responses were seen in regions 160-218 and 743-854. Conclusions about previously exposed vaccinees are limited, since just 5 or 6 AZD1222 recipients were seropositive for SARS-CoV-2 at baseline.

Notes on this clone: Its antigen is still unknown. Base quality data are lacking; no much larger clone is found one base away.

The CDR3 regions of human TCRbeta chains were analyzed by immunosequencing. The authors' analysis ran thus. TCRs in the repertoires were matched against a reference library of SARS-CoV-2-specific TCRs that had been generated with the MIRA antigen-specificity platform. Breadth was defined as the fraction of unique TCRs that were SARS-CoV-2-associated. Depth was defined as the fraction of total T cells that were SARS-CoV-2-associated. Each spike-specific TCR was assigned to its reactive spike region and to a CD4 or CD8 class using the MIRA data. Log10-transformed breadth and depth values were compared by one-way ANOVA with Sidak's multiple comparisons tests. TCRdb took over this immuneACCESS table, retaining in-frame rearrangements with V and J assigned. Such tables are incomplete; in checked studies, under half of the missing clones stem from an unresolved V gene, and the remainder is unexplained. From that table come the V and J calls and clone size; the DNA was used to work out D and trimming. The sample contains 150,000 or so clones, about 81% of them found a single time. 3.5% to 5% of the sample is in the top ten clones.

Counted from cysteine to phenylalanine, this CDR3 has 15 amino acids. Only the CDR3 region is kept as DNA, spanning 45 bases read in frame from base 1. Reading the label with the study, this specimen's time point is: baseline before first vaccination. Per the publication, the treatment or condition label means: meningococcal conjugate vaccine given as trial control. Vaccinee samples came from UK trials COV001 and COV002, including a single-blind randomized controlled phase 2/3 trial of AZD1222 (ChAdOx1 nCoV-19) in healthy adults. For TCRbeta chain sequencing, PBMC samples were collected from trial participants at day 0 and at day 28 after the second dose.

Sample: peripheral blood, taken on day 0 of MenACWY control vaccination. The sequence derives from an adult in good health. The chain is made from TRBV7-5 and TRBJ2-4; the table assigns TRBD1, which was not confirmed against the DNA. TRBV7-5 counts as a pseudogene. The DNA is as follows: TGTGCCAGAAGCTTATCAGGGTTAACCAAAAACATTCAGTACTTC. Translation gives CARSLSGLTKNIQYF.